These 8 T cell receptor beta chains came from one sample sequenced in a study of T cell clonotyping in hematopoietic cell transplantation. The protocol was immunoSEQ multiplex PCR, while the TCRdb copy is restricted to in-frame clones and leaves out a portion. The sample has some 45,000 clones; around 84% are singletons. Time point here: recipient sample about 28 days before transplant, after cytoreduction. Sequenced here: peripheral blood mononuclear cells, sampled before stem cell transplant. The receptors were sampled from a man aged 55 to 70 with myelodysplastic syndrome. Some clones in this sample may be carry-over from other donors' samples.

The chain couples TRBV9 to TRBJ1-1; D gene ambiguous. The germline CDR1 and CDR2 sequences are SGDLS and YYNGEE. The V end lost 0 bases, the J end lost 4 bases, and 10 bases lay between the germline ends. The CDR3 loop spans 14 amino acids. CDR3 residues: CASSVGPTGTEAFF. DNA of the CDR3: TGTGCCAGCAGCGTAGGTCCTACGGGCACTGAAGCTTTCTTT.

The chain couples TRBV7-9 to TRBJ2-6; D not resolved. Germline CDR1 is SEHNR and CDR2 is FQNEAQ (reference sequence). V was clipped by 6 bases and J by 0 bases, with 6 bases between them. CDR3 length equals 14 residues. The CDR3 loop reads CASRRTSGANVLTF. CDR3 bases: TGTGCCAGCAGACGTACCTCTGGGGCCAACGTCCTGACTTTC.

This chain uses TRBV19 with TRBJ2-3; tentative D call: TRBD1 (6 bases). CDR1 and CDR2 from the germline V gene are LNHDA and SQIVND (reference sequence). The CDR3 is 15 residues long. The germline V and J ends were trimmed by 2 bases and 3 bases, with 12 bases remaining between them. CDR3 residues: CASSIQQGKTDTQYF. For the CDR3, the DNA is TGTGCCAGTAGTATACAACAGGGAAAGACAGATACGCAGTATTTT.

The CDR3 region is CASSYSGNGNYGYTF. The CDR3 coding sequence is TGTGCCAGCAGTTACTCGGGGAATGGAAACTATGGCTACACCTTC. The chain joins TRBV6-6 to TRBJ1-2; D is undetermined. Trimming stripped 0 bases from V and 2 bases from J, with 10 bases between. The CDR3 spans 15 residues. Looked up from germline, CDR1 is MNHNY and CDR2 is SVGAGI (reference sequence).

The CDR3 loop is CASSHVGGTGGNTIYF. The CDR3 DNA sequence: TGTGCCAGCAGCCATGTGGGGGGAACAGGAGGAAACACCATATATTTT. V usage is TRBV7-9 and J usage is TRBJ1-3; TRBD1 might be the D (5 bases). Germline CDR1 is SEHNR and CDR2 is FQNEAQ (reference sequence). Trimming stripped 5 bases from V and 4 bases from J, with 18 bases between. The CDR3 extends over 16 amino acids.

The chain employs TRBV10-3 and TRBJ2-2, with 12 positions matching TRBD1. CDR3 length: 14 residues. V gave up 8 bases and J gave up 6 bases; unmatched junction bases: 4. Germline V gene sequence: CDR1 ENHRY, CDR2 SYGVKD. This CDR3 reads CAIGTGGSAGELFF. In DNA form, the CDR3 reads TGTGCCATCGGGACAGGGGGCTCCGCCGGGGAGCTGTTTTTT.

This chain connects TRBV4-2 to TRBJ1-3; possible D gene TRBD1, 5 bases. Germline V lookup: CDR1 LGHNA, CDR2 YNFKEQ. Trimming took 0 bases from V and 0 from J, leaving 12 bases between them. The CDR3 covers 17 residues. CDR3 loop: CASSQDLGGVSGNTIYF. CDR3 nucleotide sequence: TGTGCCAGCAGCCAAGATCTGGGGGGTGTCTCTGGAAACACCATATATTTT.

The V call is TRBV19, the J call TRBJ1-2, with TRBD1 identical over 7 bases. After removal of 5 bases from V and 3 bases from J, the junction contained 9 bases not matched to a gene. This CDR3 spans 15 amino acids. Per germline, CDR1 LNHDA and CDR2 SQIVND (reference sequence). CDR3: CASSPRDRNHYGYTF. CDR3 DNA: TGTGCCAGTAGTCCCCGGGACAGAAACCACTATGGCTACACCTTC. The full variable domain, with the rest looked up from reference TRBV19 and TRBJ1-2, is DGGITQSPKYLFRKEGQNVTLSCEQNLNHDAMYWYRQDPGQGLRLIYYSQIVNDFQKGDIAEGYSVSREKKESFPLTVTSAQKNPTAFYLCASSPRDRNHYGYTFGSGTRLTVV.